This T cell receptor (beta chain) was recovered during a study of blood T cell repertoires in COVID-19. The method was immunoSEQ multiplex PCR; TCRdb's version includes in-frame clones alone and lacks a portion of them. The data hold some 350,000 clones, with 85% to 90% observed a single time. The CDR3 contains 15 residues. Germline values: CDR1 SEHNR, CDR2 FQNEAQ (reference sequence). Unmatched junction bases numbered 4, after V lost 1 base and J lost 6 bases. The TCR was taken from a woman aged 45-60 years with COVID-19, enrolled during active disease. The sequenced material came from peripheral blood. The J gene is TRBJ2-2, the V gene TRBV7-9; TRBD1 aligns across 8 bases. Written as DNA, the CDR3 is TGTGCCAGCAGCTTAGGACAGGGGTTAGCCGGGGAGCTGTTTTTT. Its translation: CASSLGQGLAGELFF.